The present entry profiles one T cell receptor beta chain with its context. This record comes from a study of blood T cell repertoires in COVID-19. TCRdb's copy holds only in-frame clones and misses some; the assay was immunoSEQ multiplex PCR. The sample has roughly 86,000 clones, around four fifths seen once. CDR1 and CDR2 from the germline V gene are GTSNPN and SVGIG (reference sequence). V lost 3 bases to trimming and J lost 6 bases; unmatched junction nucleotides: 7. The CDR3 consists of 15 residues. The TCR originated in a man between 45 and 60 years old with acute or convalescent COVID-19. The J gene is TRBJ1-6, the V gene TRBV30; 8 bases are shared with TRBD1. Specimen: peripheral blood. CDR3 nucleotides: TGTGCCTGGAGGGGGGTGACAGGGGTTAATTCACCCCTCCACTTT. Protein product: CAWRGVTGVNSPLHF.